This T cell receptor beta chain was captured in a study of blood T cells in healthy people across ages. Combining a sample-barcoded 5' primer with a J-beta primer mix, a second PCR ran for roughly 6 to 12 cycles. TCRdb re-called the 5' RACE reads with MiXCR, one entry per CDR3 protein. Counted here are roughly 1,000,000 distinct CDR3 sequences, under 30% occurring once; the ten biggest clones make up about 0.8%. In each sample, at least 7 million PBMCs were isolated. The same data also contributed to another study, on T cells of mothers and their children.

The sample comprised blood. This clonotype was sampled from a girl aged 2-10 years in good health.

CDR3 residues: CSAQDTAPYEQYF. The CDR3, as DNA: TGCAGTGCCCAGGACACTGCACCCTACGAGCAGTACTTC. J is TRBJ2-7 and V is TRBV20-1; tentative D call: TRBD1 (5 bases). Germline V CDR1 and CDR2: DFQATT, SNEGSKA (reference sequence). Trimming pared 6 bases from V and 2 bases from J, leaving 14 bases between. This CDR3 is 13 amino acids long.